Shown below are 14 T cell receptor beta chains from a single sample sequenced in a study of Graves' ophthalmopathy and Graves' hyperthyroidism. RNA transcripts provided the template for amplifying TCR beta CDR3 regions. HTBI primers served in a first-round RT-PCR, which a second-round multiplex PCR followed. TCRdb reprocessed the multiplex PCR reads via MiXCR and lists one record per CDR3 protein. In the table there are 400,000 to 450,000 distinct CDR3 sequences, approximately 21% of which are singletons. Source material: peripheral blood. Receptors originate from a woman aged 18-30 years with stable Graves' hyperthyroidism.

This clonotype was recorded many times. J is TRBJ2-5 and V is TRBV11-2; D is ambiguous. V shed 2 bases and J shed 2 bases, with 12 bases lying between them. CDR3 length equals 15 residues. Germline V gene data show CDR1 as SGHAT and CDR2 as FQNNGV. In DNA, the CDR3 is TGTGCCAGCAGCTTACGCTTAGGCAGGCAAGAGACCCAGTACTTC. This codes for CASSLRLGRQETQYF.

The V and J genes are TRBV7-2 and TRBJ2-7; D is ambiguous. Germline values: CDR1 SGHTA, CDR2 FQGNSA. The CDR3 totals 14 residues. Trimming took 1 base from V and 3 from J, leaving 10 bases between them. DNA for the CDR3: TGTGCCAGCAGCTTAGGGGTGGTCAACTACGAGCAGTACTTC. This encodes CASSLGVVNYEQYF.

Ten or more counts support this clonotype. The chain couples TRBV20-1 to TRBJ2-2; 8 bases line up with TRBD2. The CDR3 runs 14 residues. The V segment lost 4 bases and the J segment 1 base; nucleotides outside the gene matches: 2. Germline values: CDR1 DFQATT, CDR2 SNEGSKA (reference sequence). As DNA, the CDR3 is TGCAGTGCTACTAGCGGGTTGAACACCGGGGAGCTGTTTTTT. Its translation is CSATSGLNTGELFF.

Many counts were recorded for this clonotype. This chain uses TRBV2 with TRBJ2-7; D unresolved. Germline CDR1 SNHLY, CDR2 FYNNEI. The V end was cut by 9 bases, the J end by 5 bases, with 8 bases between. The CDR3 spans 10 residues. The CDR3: CASRSDEQYF. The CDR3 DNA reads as TGTGCCAGTAGATCCGACGAGCAGTACTTC.

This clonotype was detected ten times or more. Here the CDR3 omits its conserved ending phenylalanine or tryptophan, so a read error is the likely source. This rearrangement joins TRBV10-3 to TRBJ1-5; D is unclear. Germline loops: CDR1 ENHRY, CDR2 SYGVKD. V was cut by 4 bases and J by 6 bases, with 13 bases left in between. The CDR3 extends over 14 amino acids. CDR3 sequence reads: CAISAQVNAQPQHL. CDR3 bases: TGTGCCATCAGTGCTCAGGTGAACGCTCAGCCCCAGCATCTT.

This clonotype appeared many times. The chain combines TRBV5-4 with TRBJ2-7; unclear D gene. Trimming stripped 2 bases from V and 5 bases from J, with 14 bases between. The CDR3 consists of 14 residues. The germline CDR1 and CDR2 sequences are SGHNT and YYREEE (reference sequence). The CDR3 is CASSFVPTEHEQYF. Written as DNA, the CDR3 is TGTGCCAGCAGCTTTGTCCCAACTGAGCACGAGCAGTACTTC. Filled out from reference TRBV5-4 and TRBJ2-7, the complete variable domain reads ETGVTQSPTHLIKTRGQQVTLRCSSQSGHNTVSWYQQALGQGPQFIFQYYREEENGRGNFPPRFSGLQFPNYSSELNVNALELDDSALYLCASSFVPTEHEQYFGPGTRLTVT.

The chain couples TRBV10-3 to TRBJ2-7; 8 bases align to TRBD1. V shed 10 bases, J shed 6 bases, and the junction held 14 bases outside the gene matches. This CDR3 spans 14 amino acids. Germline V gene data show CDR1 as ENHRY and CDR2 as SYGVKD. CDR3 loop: CATAEQGEGVEQYF. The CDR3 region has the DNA TGTGCCACCGCAGAACAGGGGGAAGGAGTCGAGCAGTACTTC.

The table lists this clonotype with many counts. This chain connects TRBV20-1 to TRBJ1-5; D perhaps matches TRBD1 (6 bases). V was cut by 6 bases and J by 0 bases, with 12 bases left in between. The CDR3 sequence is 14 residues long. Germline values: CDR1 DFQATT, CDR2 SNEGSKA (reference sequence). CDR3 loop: CSAAQGYSNQPQHF. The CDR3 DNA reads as TGCAGTGCCGCACAGGGATATAGCAATCAGCCCCAGCATTTT.

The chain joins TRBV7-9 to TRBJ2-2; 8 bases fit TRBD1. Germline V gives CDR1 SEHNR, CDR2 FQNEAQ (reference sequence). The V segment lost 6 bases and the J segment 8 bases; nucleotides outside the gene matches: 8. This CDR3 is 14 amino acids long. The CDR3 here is CASSSGQGGGELFF. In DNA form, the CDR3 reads TGTGCCAGCAGTAGCGGACAGGGAGGAGGGGAGCTGTTTTTT.

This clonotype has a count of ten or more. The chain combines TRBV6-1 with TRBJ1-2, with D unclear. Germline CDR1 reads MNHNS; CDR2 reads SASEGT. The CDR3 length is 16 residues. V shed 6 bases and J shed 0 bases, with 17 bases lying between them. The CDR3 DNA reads TGTGCCAGCAGCCCTCTGGAGGGAATAGCTAACTATGGCTACACCTTC. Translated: CASSPLEGIANYGYTF.

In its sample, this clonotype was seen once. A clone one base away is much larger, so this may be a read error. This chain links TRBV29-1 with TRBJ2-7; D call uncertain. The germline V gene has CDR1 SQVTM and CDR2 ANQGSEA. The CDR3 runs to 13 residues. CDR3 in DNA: TGCAGCGTTGAAGGGCCAGAGGTCTACGAGCAGTGCTTC. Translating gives CSVEGPEVYEQCF.

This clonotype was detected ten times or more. The CDR3 reads CASSYSEGRVYGYTF. The DNA for the CDR3 is TGTGCCAGCAGTTACTCGGAGGGGCGGGTCTATGGCTACACCTTC. This rearrangement joins TRBV6-5 to TRBJ1-2; D is perhaps TRBD1 (5 bases). This CDR3 spans 15 amino acids. V gave up 0 bases and J gave up 4 bases, with 12 bases separating them. In germline, CDR1 is MNHEY, CDR2 SVGAGI.

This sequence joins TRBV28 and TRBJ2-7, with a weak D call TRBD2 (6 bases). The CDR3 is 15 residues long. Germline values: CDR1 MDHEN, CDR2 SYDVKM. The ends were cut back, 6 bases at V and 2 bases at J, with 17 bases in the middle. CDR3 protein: CASRRRTNPTYEQYF. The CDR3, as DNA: TGTGCCAGCAGACGTAGGACTAATCCCACCTACGAGCAGTACTTC.

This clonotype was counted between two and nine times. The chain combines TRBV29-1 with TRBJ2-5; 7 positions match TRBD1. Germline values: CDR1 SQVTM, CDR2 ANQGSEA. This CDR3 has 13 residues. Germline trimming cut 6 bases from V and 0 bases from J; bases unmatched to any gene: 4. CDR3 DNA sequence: TGCAGCGTCCTCGACAGGGACCAAGAGACCCAGTACTTC. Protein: CSVLDRDQETQYF. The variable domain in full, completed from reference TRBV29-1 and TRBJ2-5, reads SAVISQKPSRDICQRGTSLTIQCQVDSQVTMMFWYRQQPGQSLTLIATANQGSEATYESGFVIDKFPISRPNLTFSTLTVSNMSPEDSSIYLCSVLDRDQETQYFGPGTRLLVL.